The clone carrying this T cell receptor beta chain has more than one count but fewer than ten. Antigen specificity is unknown. This entry is derived from a study of T cell repertoires in cytomegalovirus infection. The overall study: Alongside well-studied HLA-B-restricted CMV epitopes, recently identified HLA-C-restricted CMV epitopes were also used. Public TCR beta signatures provided an indication of both CMV infection and a matching HLA type.

MiXCR, run by TCRdb on the reads, gives a single entry per CDR3 protein. The sample holds fewer than 1,000,000 distinct CDR3 sequences; 30% to 40% are singletons and the top ten take around 15%. V was trimmed by 4 bases and J by 1 base, leaving 23 bases between them. The germline V gene has CDR1 SGHKS and CDR2 YYEKEE (reference sequence). This CDR3 comprises 18 residues. The study, taken as a whole, reports: Pooled public TCR beta family frequency picked out CMV carriers with the relevant HLA. Ex vivo, HLA-C-restricted CMV-specific TCR beta clonotypes prevailed over the rest of the response.

Sample: cultured CD8+ T cells from PBMCs, taken from culture after CMV antigen stimulation. This receptor was identified in a human donor in good health (CMV status not recorded). Some clones in this sample may be carry-over from other donors' samples. The rearrangement uses TRBV5-5 and TRBJ1-2; a possible D gene is TRBD1 (5 bases). The CDR3 sequence: CASSPHYIDRIYNYGYTF. For the CDR3, the DNA is TGTGCCAGCAGCCCTCACTATATAGACAGAATATATAACTATGGCTACACCTTC.